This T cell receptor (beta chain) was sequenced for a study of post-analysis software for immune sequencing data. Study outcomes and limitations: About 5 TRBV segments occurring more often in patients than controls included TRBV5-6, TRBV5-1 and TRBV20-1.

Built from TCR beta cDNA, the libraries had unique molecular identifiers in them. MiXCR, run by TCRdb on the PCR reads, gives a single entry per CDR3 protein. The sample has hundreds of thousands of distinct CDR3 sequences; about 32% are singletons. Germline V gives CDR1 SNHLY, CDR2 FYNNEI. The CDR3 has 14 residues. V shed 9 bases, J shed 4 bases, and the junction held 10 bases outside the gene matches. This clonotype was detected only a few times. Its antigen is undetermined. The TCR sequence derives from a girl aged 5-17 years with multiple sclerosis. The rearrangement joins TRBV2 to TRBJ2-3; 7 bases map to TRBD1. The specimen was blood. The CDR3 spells CASYPQGRADTQYF. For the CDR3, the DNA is TGTGCCAGTTACCCACAGGGGCGCGCAGATACGCAGTATTTT.